This TCR beta chain was sequenced in a study of cytomegalovirus exposure and HLA in healthy donors. Study-level information: When fewer than 400 donors were genotyped, roughly 82% of them were found to fall in the Caucasian-associated ancestry cluster. Study-wide results and caveats: The listing of 150 to 200 TCR beta chains classed them as cytomegalovirus-associated.

With 6 bases removed from V and 4 bases from J, the gap between germline ends came to 15 bases. CDR3 length: 14 residues. The V gene's germline CDR1 is MDHEN and CDR2 SYDVKM. Primers for the PCR totalled 60 Vbeta and 13 Jbeta. Using immunoSEQ multiplex PCR, the repertoire was profiled, and TCRdb retains in-frame clones only, with some absent. The sample records roughly 87,000 clones, about 76% being singletons. A word on this clone: Antigen specificity is unknown.

The receptor's source is a woman in her thirties or forties in good health and CMV-seropositive. V gene TRBV28 combines with J gene TRBJ2-5; perhaps TRBD2 as D (5 bases). Sequenced sample: PBMCs. CDR3 protein: CASRGPGMGETQYF. The CDR3 region has the DNA TGTGCCAGCAGGGGCCCGGGGATGGGAGAGACCCAGTACTTC.